The clone carrying this T cell receptor beta chain showed up just a few times. The antigen remains unidentified. TCRdb independently ran MiXCR on the reads; one entry per CDR3 protein. The sample yields approximately 500,000 distinct CDR3 sequences, around 27% seen once. The CDR3 spans 12 residues. Trimming pared 3 bases from V and 7 bases from J, leaving 6 bases between. These data originate in a study of T cell repertoires in cytomegalovirus infection. Study context: Both CMV infection and a matching HLA type were indicated by public TCR beta signatures.

Broader study findings: Cumulative public TCR beta family frequency identified carriers of CMV plus the relevant HLA. The ex vivo response was dominated by HLA-C-restricted CMV-specific TCR beta clonotypes.

The V gene is TRBV12-3 or TRBV12-4, the J gene TRBJ1-4; no reliable D call. The TCR was taken from a human donor in good health (CMV status not recorded). Some clones in this sample may be carry-over from other donors' samples. Sequenced: PBMCs. The CDR3 is CASSFSGEKLFF. The DNA for the CDR3 is TGTGCCAGCAGTTTCTCTGGTGAAAAACTGTTTTTT.